This TCR beta chain was documented in a study of shared clonotypes between healthy human individuals. In the case of this clone: Its target is unknown.

Looked up from germline, CDR1 is MNHEY and CDR2 is SVGAGI. V gave up 8 bases and J gave up 2 bases; unmatched junction bases: 9. The length of the CDR3 is 15 residues. TCRdb's table, derived via immunoSEQ multiplex PCR, lists solely in-frame clones and lacks some. The profile covers 2 million to 2.5 million clones, with approximately 94% appearing a single time and approximately 0.13% taken by the ten largest. Into CD45RA+ naive and CD45RA-negative memory subsets, the CD4+ cells were split. General observations from the study: Read depth was anticipated to influence clonotype sharing among donors.

The genes are TRBV6-5 and TRBJ2-3; 8 nucleotides match TRBD2. This TCR came from a man in his late teens or twenties in good health. The sample comprised naive CD4+ T cells sorted from blood. Stated subset: CD45RA+ positively selected. In DNA, the CDR3 is TGTGCCAGCGTTCCTGGCGGGGGGAACACAGATACGCAGTATTTT. It is translated as CASVPGGGNTDTQYF.